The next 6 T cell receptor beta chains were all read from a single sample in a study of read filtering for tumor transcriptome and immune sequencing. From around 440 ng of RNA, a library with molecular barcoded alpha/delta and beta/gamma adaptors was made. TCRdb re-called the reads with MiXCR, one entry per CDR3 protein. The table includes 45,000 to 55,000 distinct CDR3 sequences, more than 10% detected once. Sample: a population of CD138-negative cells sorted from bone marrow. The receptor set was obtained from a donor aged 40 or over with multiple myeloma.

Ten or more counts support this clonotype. The CDR3 nucleotides are TGTGCCAGCAGTCAAACAGGGAGTAGCACAGATACGCAGTATTTT. Translating gives CASSQTGSSTDTQYF. The chain recombines TRBV12-3 or TRBV12-4 with TRBJ2-3; the D gene is possibly TRBD1 (6 bases). The V end lost 5 bases, the J end lost 0 bases, and 12 bases lay between the germline ends. There are 15 residues in the CDR3.

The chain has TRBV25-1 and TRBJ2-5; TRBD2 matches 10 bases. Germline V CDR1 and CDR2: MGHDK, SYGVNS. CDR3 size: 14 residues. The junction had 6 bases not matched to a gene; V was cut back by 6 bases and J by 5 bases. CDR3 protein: CASSPGTSAETQYF. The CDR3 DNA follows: TGTGCCAGCAGCCCGGGGACTAGCGCCGAGACCCAGTACTTC.

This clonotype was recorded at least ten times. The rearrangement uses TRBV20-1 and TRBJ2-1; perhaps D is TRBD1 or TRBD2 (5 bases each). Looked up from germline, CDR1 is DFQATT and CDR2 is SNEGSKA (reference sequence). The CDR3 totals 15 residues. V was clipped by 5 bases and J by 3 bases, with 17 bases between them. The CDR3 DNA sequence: TGCAGTGCTCTAGGACTTCTGGGGGACTACAATGAGCAGTTCTTC. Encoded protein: CSALGLLGDYNEQFF.

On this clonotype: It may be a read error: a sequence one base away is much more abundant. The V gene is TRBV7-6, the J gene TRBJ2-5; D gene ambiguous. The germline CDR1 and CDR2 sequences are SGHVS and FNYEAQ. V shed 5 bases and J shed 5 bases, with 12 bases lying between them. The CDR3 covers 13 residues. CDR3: CASSPQWVETQYF. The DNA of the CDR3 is TGTGCCAGCAGCCCGCAGTGGGTTGAGACCCAGTACTTC.

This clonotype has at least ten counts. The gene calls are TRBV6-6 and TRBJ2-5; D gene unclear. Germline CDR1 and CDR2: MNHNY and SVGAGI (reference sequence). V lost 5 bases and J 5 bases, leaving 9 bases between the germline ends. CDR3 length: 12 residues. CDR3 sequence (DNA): TGTGCCAGCAGTCCAAGTCGGGAGACCCAGTACTTC. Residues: CASSPSRETQYF.

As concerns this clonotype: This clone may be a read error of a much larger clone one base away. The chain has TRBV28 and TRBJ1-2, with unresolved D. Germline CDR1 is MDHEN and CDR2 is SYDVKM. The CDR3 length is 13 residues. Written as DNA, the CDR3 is TGTGCCGGCAGTTTATCGCGTAACTATGGCTACACCTTC. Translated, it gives CAGSLSRNYGYTF.